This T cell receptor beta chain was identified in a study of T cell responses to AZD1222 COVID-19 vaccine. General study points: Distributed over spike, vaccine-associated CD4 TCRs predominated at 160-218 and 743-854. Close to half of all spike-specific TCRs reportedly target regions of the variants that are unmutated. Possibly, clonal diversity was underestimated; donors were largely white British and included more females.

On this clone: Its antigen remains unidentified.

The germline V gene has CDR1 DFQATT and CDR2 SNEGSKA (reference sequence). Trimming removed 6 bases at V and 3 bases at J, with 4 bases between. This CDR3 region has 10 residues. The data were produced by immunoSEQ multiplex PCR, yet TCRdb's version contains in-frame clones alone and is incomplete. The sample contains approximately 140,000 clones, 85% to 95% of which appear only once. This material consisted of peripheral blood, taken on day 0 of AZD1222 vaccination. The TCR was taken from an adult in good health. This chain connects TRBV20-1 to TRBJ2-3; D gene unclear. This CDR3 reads CSAATDTQYF. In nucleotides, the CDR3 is TGCAGTGCCGCTACAGATACGCAGTATTTT.